The 21 T cell receptor beta chains below all came from one sample that was sequenced in a study of blood T cell repertoires in COVID-19. Here immunoSEQ multiplex PCR was the method, and the copy in TCRdb shows in-frame clones only, minus some. The sample has some 160,000 clones, roughly 93% seen once. The sequencing sample was made of peripheral blood. The source of these receptors is a man between 18 and 29 years old with COVID-19, enrolled during active disease.

The chain links TRBV5-4 to TRBJ2-5; 7 nucleotides align to TRBD1. The CDR3 loop spans 14 amino acids. In germline, CDR1 is SGHNT, CDR2 YYREEE (reference sequence). The V gene end was trimmed by 4 bases and the J gene end by 0 bases; junction bases not matched to a gene: 3. In DNA, the CDR3 is TGTGCCAGCAGCGGTGACAGGGACCAAGAGACCCAGTACTTC. This sequence encodes CASSGDRDQETQYF.

The rearrangement joins TRBV19 to TRBJ2-7; 7 bases agree with TRBD1. Germline V lookup: CDR1 LNHDA, CDR2 SQIVND (reference sequence). V lost 6 bases to trimming and J lost 5 bases; unmatched junction nucleotides: 10. This CDR3 comprises 14 residues. CDR3 coding DNA: TGTGCCAGTAGCTGGGGATTACAGGGGAACGAGCAGTACTTC. It encodes CASSWGLQGNEQYF. The whole variable domain, remainder taken from reference TRBV19 and TRBJ2-7, is DGGITQSPKYLFRKEGQNVTLSCEQNLNHDAMYWYRQDPGQGLRLIYYSQIVNDFQKGDIAEGYSVSREKKESFPLTVTSAQKNPTAFYLCASSWGLQGNEQYFGPGTRLTVT.

DNA for the CDR3: TGTGCCAGCAGTTACCACGGACAGTACGAGCAGTACTTC. Translated, it gives CASSYHGQYEQYF. The chain carries TRBV6-5 and TRBJ2-7; TRBD1 is a possible D gene (6 bases). The CDR3 spans 13 residues. Germline V CDR1 and CDR2: MNHEY, SVGAGI. The V end was cut by 2 bases, the J end by 4 bases, with 9 bases between.

The CDR3 DNA sequence: TGTGCCAGCAGCTTAGGACAGGGGGCATATTATGGCTACACCTTC. Protein sequence: CASSLGQGAYYGYTF. The chain carries TRBV7-2 and TRBJ1-2, with TRBD1 matching over 10 bases. This CDR3 has 15 amino acids. V was pared by 1 base and J by 5 bases, with 4 bases of the junction left unmatched. Germline V gives CDR1 SGHTA, CDR2 FQGNSA.

The rearrangement links TRBV28 to TRBJ2-3, with 7 bases fitting TRBD2. The germline V gene encodes CDR1 MDHEN and CDR2 SYDVKM. The CDR3 consists of 15 residues. V lost 1 base to trimming and J lost 1 base; unmatched junction nucleotides: 2. Written as DNA, the CDR3 is TGTGCCAGCAGTTTATTCCTAGCGGGCACAGATACGCAGTATTTT. It specifies CASSLFLAGTDTQYF. The variable domain in full, with the rest retrieved from reference TRBV28 and TRBJ2-3, is DVKVTQSSRYLVKRTGEKVFLECVQDMDHENMFWYRQDPGLGLRLIYFSYDVKMKEKGDIPEGYSVSREKKERFSLILESASTNQTSMYLCASSLFLAGTDTQYFGPGTRLTVL.

The chain couples TRBV2 to TRBJ2-1, with D possibly matching TRBD2 (5 bases). Germline V CDR1 and CDR2: SNHLY, FYNNEI. Trimming cost V 5 bases and J 9 bases, with 14 bases left between them. The CDR3 length is 13 residues. The CDR3 sequence is CASSQLGRGEQFF. The CDR3 DNA is TGTGCCAGCAGTCAACTAGGTCGGGGTGAGCAGTTCTTC.

This chain joins TRBV24-1 and TRBJ2-2, with 8 bases identical to TRBD1. The CDR3 has 15 amino acids. Germline V CDR1 and CDR2: KGHDR, SFDVKD. With 4 bases clipped from V and 9 bases from J, the junction kept 9 bases outside the gene matches. DNA of the CDR3: TGTGCCACCAGTGACCACCGACAGGGGCGGCGGGAGCTGTTTTTT. This gives the protein CATSDHRQGRRELFF.

The genes are TRBV9 and TRBJ2-1, with a possible D match to TRBD2 (6 bases). V was cut by 3 bases and J by 0 bases, with 16 bases left in between. Germline-derived CDR1 and CDR2 are SGDLS and YYNGEE. The CDR3 covers 17 residues. The CDR3 region has the DNA TGTGCCAGCAGCGAATCCCCGACTAGGGGCTCCTACAATGAGCAGTTCTTC. Its protein product is CASSESPTRGSYNEQFF.

The CDR3 DNA follows: TGCGCCAGCAGCCACCCCCAGACATCGAACACCGGGGAGCTGTTTTTT. This translates into CASSHPQTSNTGELFF. This chain joins TRBV4-1 and TRBJ2-2; the D is unclear. There are 16 residues in the CDR3. V was clipped by 3 bases and J by 0 bases, with 11 bases between them. Germline V gives CDR1 MGHRA, CDR2 YSYEKL.

This chain connects TRBV7-6 to TRBJ2-1, with D possibly being TRBD1 (6 bases). The CDR3 runs to 18 residues. V lost 3 bases to trimming and J lost 0 bases, with 18 bases between them. Germline lookup yields CDR1 SGHVS and CDR2 FNYEAQ. The CDR3 is CASSFRNPTGSSYNEQFF. CDR3 sequence (DNA): TGTGCCAGCAGCTTTAGGAACCCTACAGGGAGCTCCTACAATGAGCAGTTCTTC.

This chain links TRBV10-3 with TRBJ2-1, with 12 bases identical to TRBD2. The V gene end was trimmed by 4 bases and the J gene end by 8 bases; junction bases not matched to a gene: 15. The germline V gene encodes CDR1 ENHRY and CDR2 SYGVKD. The CDR3 consists of 18 residues. The CDR3: CAISGGLAGGPSAHEQFF. In nucleotides, the CDR3 is TGTGCCATCAGTGGGGGGCTAGCGGGAGGGCCGTCCGCCCATGAGCAGTTCTTC.

The rearrangement links TRBV11-2 to TRBJ1-2; D gene ambiguous. Per the germline V gene, CDR1 is SGHAT and CDR2 is FQNNGV. V lost 7 bases and J 7 bases, leaving 7 bases between the germline ends. This CDR3 is built from 10 residues. For the CDR3, the DNA is TGTGCCAGCATCGGAGTTGGCTACACCTTC. It yields the protein CASIGVGYTF. Variable domain in full (rest from reference TRBV11-2 and TRBJ1-2): EAGVAQSPRYKIIEKRQSVAFWCNPISGHATLYWYQQILGQGPKLLIQFQNNGVVDDSQLPKDRFSAERLKGVDSTLKIQPAKLEDSAVYLCASIGVGYTFGSGTRLTVV.

The chain employs TRBV30 and TRBJ2-7, with TRBD1 as a possible D gene (6 bases). This CDR3 has 11 residues. V gave up 5 bases and J gave up 5 bases, with 10 bases separating them. Germline V CDR1 and CDR2: GTSNPN, SVGIG (reference sequence). The CDR3 here is CAWLDRNEQYF. The CDR3 nucleotides are TGTGCCTGGCTAGACAGGAACGAGCAGTACTTC.

The V gene is TRBV9, the J gene TRBJ2-2, with D possibly matching TRBD1 (5 bases). CDR1 and CDR2 (germline): SGDLS, YYNGEE. The germline V and J ends were trimmed by 0 bases and 5 bases, with 11 bases remaining between them. The CDR3 length is 15 residues. The CDR3 nucleotides are TGTGCCAGCAGCGTAGAGGATGGGGCGACCGGGGAGCTGTTTTTT. Translating it yields CASSVEDGATGELFF. Combining the CDR3 with reference TRBV9 and TRBJ2-2 gives the whole variable domain DSGVTQTPKHLITATGQRVTLRCSPRSGDLSVYWYQQSLDQGLQFLIQYYNGEERAKGNILERFSAQQFPDLHSELNLSSLELGDSALYFCASSVEDGATGELFFGEGSRLTVL.

The chain employs TRBV5-6 and TRBJ2-7; D might be TRBD2 (5 bases). The CDR3 is made up of 14 amino acids. Germline V gene lookup returns CDR1 SGHDT and CDR2 YYEEEE. The ends were cut back, 2 bases at V and 3 bases at J, with 12 bases in the middle. CDR3 loop: CASSLTGMGYEQYF. The CDR3 coding sequence is TGTGCCAGCAGCTTAACGGGGATGGGCTACGAGCAGTACTTC.

This chain uses TRBV7-9 with TRBJ2-6; TRBD1 aligns across 9 bases. Germline assignment: CDR1 SEHNR and CDR2 FQNEAQ (reference sequence). J gave up 0 bases and V 5 bases, and 5 bases lay outside the gene matches. This CDR3 region has 17 residues. CDR3 coding DNA: TGTGCCAGCAGCCACCGGGACAGGGTCTCTGGGGCCAACGTCCTGACTTTC. This translates into CASSHRDRVSGANVLTF.

The genes are TRBV6-1 and TRBJ2-7; TRBD2 might be the D (6 bases). V dropped 2 bases and J dropped 1 base, with 24 bases sitting between them. Germline-derived CDR1 and CDR2 are MNHNS and SASEGT. This CDR3 is 19 amino acids long. The CDR3: CASSELWEGLALMSYEQYF. The CDR3 bases are TGTGCCAGCAGTGAACTATGGGAAGGTCTAGCGTTAATGTCCTACGAGCAGTACTTC.

This chain joins TRBV9 and TRBJ2-7, with D tentatively TRBD1 (6 bases). The CDR3 is 15 residues long. The V and J ends lost 4 bases and 4 bases respectively, with 18 bases between them. Germline CDR1 reads SGDLS; CDR2 reads YYNGEE. The CDR3 loop reads CASSPDSGPRYEQYF. The CDR3 region has the DNA TGTGCCAGCAGCCCGGACAGTGGGCCTCGTTACGAGCAGTACTTC.

This sequence joins TRBV29-1 and TRBJ2-1; TRBD2 matches 8 bases. The CDR3 length is 16 residues. CDR1 is SQVTM, CDR2 ANQGSEA, per germline. V gave up 5 bases and J gave up 1 base; unmatched junction bases: 10. The CDR3 sequence is CSVTSGPGFSYNEQFF. DNA of the CDR3: TGCAGCGTTACTAGCGGTCCTGGGTTTTCCTACAATGAGCAGTTCTTC.

The rearrangement joins TRBV18 to TRBJ1-1, with a possible D match to TRBD1 (5 bases). The CDR3 covers 15 residues. CDR1 and CDR2 (germline): KGHSH, LQKENI. Trimming took 2 bases from V and 4 from J, leaving 14 bases between them. The CDR3 region is CASSPRQLRSTEAFF. The DNA of the CDR3 is TGTGCCAGCTCACCAAGACAGCTGAGGAGCACTGAAGCTTTCTTT. The full variable domain, rest sourced from reference TRBV18 and TRBJ1-1, is NAGVMQNPRHLVRRRGQEARLRCSPMKGHSHVYWYRQLPEEGLKFMVYLQKENIIDESGMPKERFSAEFPKEGPSILRIQQVVRGDSAAYFCASSPRQLRSTEAFFGQGTRLTVV.

CDR3 sequence reads: CASSKDRSISYEQYF. CDR3 in DNA: TGTGCCAGCAGTAAGGACAGGTCGATCTCCTACGAGCAGTACTTC. The rearrangement joins TRBV6-5 to TRBJ2-7, with 7 bases identical to TRBD1. Germline trimming cut 5 bases from V and 0 bases from J; bases unmatched to any gene: 7. The CDR3 loop spans 15 amino acids. The germline V gene has CDR1 MNHEY and CDR2 SVGAGI.